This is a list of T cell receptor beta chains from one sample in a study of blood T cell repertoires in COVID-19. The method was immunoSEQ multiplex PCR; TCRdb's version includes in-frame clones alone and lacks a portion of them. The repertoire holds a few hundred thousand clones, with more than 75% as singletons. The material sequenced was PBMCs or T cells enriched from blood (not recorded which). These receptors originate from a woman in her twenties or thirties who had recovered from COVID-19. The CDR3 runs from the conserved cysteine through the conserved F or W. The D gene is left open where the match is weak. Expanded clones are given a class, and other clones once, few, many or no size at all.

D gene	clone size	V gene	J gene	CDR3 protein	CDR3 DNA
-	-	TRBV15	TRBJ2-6	CATSRARSGANVLTF	TGTGCCACCAGCAGAGCTCGCTCTGGGGCCAACGTCCTGACTTTC
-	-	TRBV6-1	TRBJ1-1	CASSETGLWSTEAFF	TGTGCCAGCAGTGAAACGGGGTTGTGGAGCACTGAAGCTTTCTTT
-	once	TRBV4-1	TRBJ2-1	CASSQGGGVYNEQFF	TGCGCCAGCAGCCAAGGCGGCGGGGTCTACAATGAGCAGTTCTTC
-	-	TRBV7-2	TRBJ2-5	CASSPQGAQETQYF	TGTGCCAGCAGCCCCCAAGGAGCCCAAGAGACCCAGTACTTC
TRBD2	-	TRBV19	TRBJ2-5	CASVATSGGETQYF	TGTGCCAGTGTGGCGACTAGCGGGGGGGAGACCCAGTACTTC
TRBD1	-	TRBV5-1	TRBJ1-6	CASSDRGFSSYNSPLHF	TGCGCCAGCAGCGACAGGGGGTTCAGCTCCTATAATTCACCCCTCCACTTT
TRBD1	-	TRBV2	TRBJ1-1	CASRLDRGQNTEAFF	TGTGCCAGCAGGTTAGACAGGGGACAGAACACTGAAGCTTTCTTT
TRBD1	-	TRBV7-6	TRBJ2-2	CASSLGQGAIPGELFF	TGTGCCAGCAGCTTGGGACAGGGGGCTATACCCGGGGAGCTGTTTTTT
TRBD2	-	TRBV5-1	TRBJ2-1	CASSSTLGLAATPTMSRQFF	TGCGCCAGCAGCTCCACCCTGGGACTAGCGGCGACACCTACAATGAGTCGGCAGTTCTTC
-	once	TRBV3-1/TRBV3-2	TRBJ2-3	CASSQTVSRTDTQYF	TGTGCCAGCAGCCAGACTGTTAGCCGCACAGATACGCAGTATTTT
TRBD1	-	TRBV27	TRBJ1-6	CASGDRAKNSPLHF	TGTGCCAGCGGGGACAGGGCGAAGAATTCACCCCTCCACTTT
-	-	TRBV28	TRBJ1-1	CASSSPATGNTEAFF	TGTGCCAGCAGCTCTCCCGCGACAGGGAACACTGAAGCTTTCTTT
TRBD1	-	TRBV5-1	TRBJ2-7	CASSEPGQDEQYF	TGCGCCAGCAGCGAGCCAGGACAGGACGAGCAGTACTTC
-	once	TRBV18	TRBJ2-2	CASFPLANTGELFF	TGTGCCAGCTTCCCACTAGCGAACACCGGGGAGCTGTTTTTT
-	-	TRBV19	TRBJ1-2	CASSSNRADYGYTF	TGTGCCAGTAGTTCAAACAGGGCCGACTATGGCTACACCTTC
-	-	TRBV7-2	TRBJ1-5	CASSLARGMDQPQHF	TGTGCCAGCAGCTTAGCCCGGGGAATGGATCAGCCCCAGCATTTT
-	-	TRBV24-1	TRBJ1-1	CATSDWGGTEAFF	TGTGCCACCAGTGATTGGGGGGGCACTGAAGCTTTCTTT
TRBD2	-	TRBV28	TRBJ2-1	CASSFHGTSGRVGQFF	TGTGCCAGCAGTTTCCACGGGACTAGCGGGAGGGTAGGGCAGTTCTTC
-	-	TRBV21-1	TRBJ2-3	CASSSWGRTDTQYF	TGTGCCAGCAGCTCGTGGGGGCGCACAGATACGCAGTATTTT
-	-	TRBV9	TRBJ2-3	CASSGGGPDTQYF	TGTGCCAGCAGCGGGGGCGGACCAGATACGCAGTATTTT
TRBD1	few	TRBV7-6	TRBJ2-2	CASRQGQGMGELFF	TGTGCCAGCAGACAGGGACAGGGGATGGGGGAGCTGTTTTTT
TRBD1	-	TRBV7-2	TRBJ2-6	CASSLIRGGTSGANVLTF	TGTGCCAGCAGCTTAATAAGAGGGGGCACTTCTGGGGCCAACGTCCTGACTTTC
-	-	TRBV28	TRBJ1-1	CASSLLAGMNTEAFF	TGTGCCAGCAGTTTACTGGCAGGTATGAACACTGAAGCTTTCTTT
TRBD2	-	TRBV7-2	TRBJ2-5	CASSRTSGGARQETQYF	TGTGCCAGCAGCCGGACTAGCGGGGGGGCCCGGCAAGAGACCCAGTACTTC
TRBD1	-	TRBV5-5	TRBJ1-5	CASSFNRGNQPQHF	TGTGCCAGCAGCTTCAACAGGGGTAATCAGCCCCAGCATTTT
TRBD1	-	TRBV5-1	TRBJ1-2	CASSLDSGQGYYGYTF	TGCGCCAGCAGCTTGGATTCCGGACAGGGATACTATGGCTACACCTTC
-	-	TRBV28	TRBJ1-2	CASTLDRGGYTF	TGTGCCAGCACCCTCGACCGAGGTGGCTACACCTTC